Following are 26 T cell receptor beta chains from one sample sequenced in a study of cytomegalovirus exposure and HLA in healthy donors. PCR involved 60 Vbeta and 13 Jbeta primers. Sequencing used immunoSEQ multiplex PCR; TCRdb keeps in-frame clones, though not all of them. The data contain 150,000 to 200,000 clones, approximately 80% of them singletons. The sample comprised PBMCs. The source is a woman aged 45 to 65 in good health and CMV-seronegative.

The chain joins TRBV7-9 to TRBJ1-1; 8 nucleotides match TRBD1. The CDR3 loop spans 15 amino acids. V lost 7 bases, J lost 5 bases, and 12 bases stayed unmatched. The V gene's germline CDR1 is SEHNR and CDR2 FQNEAQ (reference sequence). The CDR3 DNA sequence: TGTGCCAGCAACAAAATGGACAGGGTGGCAACTGAAGCTTTCTTT. This encodes CASNKMDRVATEAFF. Full variable domain (remainder filled in from reference TRBV7-9 and TRBJ1-1): DTGVSQNPRHKITKRGQNVTFRCDPISEHNRLYWYRQTLGQGPEFLTYFQNEAQLEKSRLLSDRFSAERPKGSFSTLEIQRTEQGDSAMYLCASNKMDRVATEAFFGQGTRLTVV.

This clone is a singleton in its sample. The chain has TRBV5-1 and TRBJ1-2; 10 bases fit TRBD1. CDR3 length: 15 amino acids. V shed 0 bases and J 8 bases; nucleotides not matched to a gene: 7. Germline V lookup: CDR1 SGHRS, CDR2 YFSETQ. The DNA for the CDR3 is TGCGCCAGCAGCTTGGACCGGGACAGGGGCAACGGCTACACCTTC. Amino acid sequence: CASSLDRDRGNGYTF.

The chain links TRBV28 to TRBJ1-4, with 7 positions matching TRBD1. CDR3 length: 14 residues. Germline V lookup: CDR1 MDHEN, CDR2 SYDVKM. Trimming took 7 bases from V and 7 from J; bases not matched to a gene: 9. The CDR3 nucleotides are TGTGCCAGCACCCGAGACAGGGTGGTTGAAAAACTGTTTTTT. Amino acid sequence: CASTRDRVVEKLFF.

This chain links TRBV19 with TRBJ2-3; possibly TRBD1 for D (6 bases). The CDR3 loop spans 15 amino acids. Germline V gene lookup returns CDR1 LNHDA and CDR2 SQIVND (reference sequence). Deletions cut 7 bases from V and 1 base from J, with 15 bases between. The chain's CDR3 is CASTITGSGTDTQYF. CDR3 sequence (DNA): TGTGCCAGTACGATAACAGGGTCTGGCACAGATACGCAGTATTTT.

The chain recombines TRBV11-2 with TRBJ2-1; 7 nucleotides align to TRBD1. CDR3 length: 14 residues. Germline-derived CDR1 and CDR2 are SGHAT and FQNNGV. V shed 5 bases and J 5 bases; nucleotides not matched to a gene: 6. CDR3 in DNA: TGTGCCAGCAGCCTAGGACAGGAACACAATGAGCAGTTCTTC. Translation gives CASSLGQEHNEQFF.

The chain carries TRBV6-6 and TRBJ2-5, with TRBD1 as a possible D gene (5 bases). V lost 4 bases, J lost 5 bases, and 14 bases lay in between. The CDR3 totals 14 residues. CDR1 and CDR2 from the germline V gene are MNHNY and SVGAGI (reference sequence). The CDR3 nucleotides are TGTGCCAGCAGTTCCTGGGGCCTCGGGGAGACCCAGTACTTC. Translation: CASSSWGLGETQYF.

The chain has TRBV19 and TRBJ2-4; tentatively, D is TRBD1 (6 bases). The CDR3 runs 14 residues. V lost 6 bases and J lost 6, with 15 bases in between. Germline CDR1 reads LNHDA; CDR2 reads SQIVND (reference sequence). CDR3 protein: CASRLQGGRNIQYF. The CDR3 nucleotides read TGTGCCAGTAGGCTACAGGGTGGACGAAACATTCAGTACTTC.

The chain couples TRBV28 to TRBJ1-5, with D possibly matching TRBD1 (5 bases). Looked up from germline, CDR1 is MDHEN and CDR2 is SYDVKM. V was trimmed by 3 bases and J by 4 bases, leaving 13 bases between them. The CDR3 runs 15 residues. The CDR3 spells CASSFFSAGNQPQHF. The CDR3 coding sequence is TGTGCCAGCAGTTTCTTTTCGGCAGGGAATCAGCCCCAGCATTTT.

This clone was counted between two and nine times. This chain connects TRBV25-1 to TRBJ2-7; a weak D match, TRBD2 (7 bases). V dropped 5 bases and J dropped 6 bases, with 11 bases sitting between them. This CDR3 is 12 amino acids long. CDR1 is MGHDK, CDR2 SYGVNS, per germline. CDR3 sequence (DNA): TGTGCCAGCAGTCTGGGAGGGGGCGAGCAGTACTTC. Translated, it gives CASSLGGGEQYF.

The sample holds a few counts of this clone. This chain links TRBV5-1 with TRBJ2-1, with 8 nucleotides matching TRBD1. V shed 5 bases, J shed 4 bases, and the junction held 5 bases outside the gene matches. The germline V gene has CDR1 SGHRS and CDR2 YFSETQ. The CDR3 length is 14 residues. The CDR3 nucleotides are TGCGCCAGCAGTTTCCAGGGGGCTTACAATGAGCAGTTCTTC. It codes for CASSFQGAYNEQFF. The full variable domain, its missing parts supplied by reference TRBV5-1 and TRBJ2-1, is KAGVTQTPRYLIKTRGQQVTLSCSPISGHRSVSWYQQTPGQGLQFLFEYFSETQRNKGNFPGRFSGRQFSNSRSEMNVSTLELGDSALYLCASSFQGAYNEQFFGPGTRLTVL.

The rearrangement uses TRBV5-1 and TRBJ2-5, with 10 bases aligning to TRBD2. Gene TRBJ2-7 matches the end of the DNA better, so the J call may be wrong. The CDR3 contains 17 residues. Germline V lookup: CDR1 SGHRS, CDR2 YFSETQ. The CDR3, as DNA: TGCGCCAGCAGCCCGCGACTGAGCGGGAGGGAGCAGTACGAGCAGTACTTC. Its translation is CASSPRLSGREQYEQYF.

V usage is TRBV2 and J usage is TRBJ1-2; D remains ambiguous. V was cut by 4 bases and J by 5 bases, with 11 bases left in between. The length of the CDR3 is 13 residues. CDR1 is SNHLY and CDR2 is FYNNEI in the germline V gene. The CDR3 sequence: CASSGLLEYGYTF. CDR3 nucleotide sequence: TGTGCCAGCAGTGGGCTCCTCGAATATGGCTACACCTTC.

This clone was detected only a few times. The rearrangement uses TRBV28 and TRBJ2-1; no clear D. Trimming shortened V by 4 bases and J by 10 bases, and 8 bases separated the two germline ends. The CDR3 runs 11 residues. Germline-derived CDR1 and CDR2 are MDHEN and SYDVKM. The CDR3 nucleotides are TGTGCCAGCAGTTGGGTGGGCGAGCAGTTCTTC. Its translation is CASSWVGEQFF.

This rearrangement joins TRBV4-1 to TRBJ2-5, with D uncertain. Gene TRBJ2-7 matches the end of the DNA better, so the J call may be wrong. The germline V gene encodes CDR1 MGHRA and CDR2 YSYEKL. The CDR3 is made up of 16 amino acids. CDR3 nucleotides: TGCGCCAGCAGCCAAGTCGTCCTGGCAGCGAACTACGAGCAGTACTTC. This codes for CASSQVVLAANYEQYF.

The chain links TRBV4-1 to TRBJ2-7; 7 nucleotides line up with TRBD1. Germline-derived CDR1 and CDR2 are MGHRA and YSYEKL. Trimming at V came to 4 bases and at J to 0 bases, leaving 6 bases not matched to a gene. The CDR3 length is 15 residues. The CDR3 DNA reads as TGCGCCAGCAGCCCTGGGACAGCGAGCTCCTACGAGCAGTACTTC. This codes for CASSPGTASSYEQYF.

The CDR3 sequence is CASSGIRGYEQYF. The DNA of the CDR3 is TGTGCCAGCAGTGGCATAAGAGGTTACGAGCAGTACTTC. V gene TRBV27 combines with J gene TRBJ2-7; D gene ambiguous. Germline CDR1 reads MNHEY; CDR2 reads SMNVEV (reference sequence). CDR3 length: 13 residues. Trimming left V 5 bases short and J 4 bases short, with 12 bases between.

This chain uses TRBV5-1 with TRBJ2-2; 7 bases are a match to TRBD2. Trimming removed 6 bases from V and 5 bases from J; junction bases left unmatched: 10. CDR1 is SGHRS and CDR2 is YFSETQ in the germline V gene. The CDR3 has 15 amino acids. The CDR3 DNA reads as TGCGCCAGCAACCTAGGTCTAGCGGTTACCGGGGAGCTGTTTTTT. It is translated as CASNLGLAVTGELFF.

The chain has TRBV9 and TRBJ2-3; D is possibly TRBD2 (6 bases). The CDR3 is made up of 15 amino acids. The V gene's germline CDR1 is SGDLS and CDR2 YYNGEE. V was clipped by 3 bases and J by 3 bases, with 14 bases between them. The CDR3 DNA follows: TGTGCCAGCAGCGCTAGCGCCGGGTTGACAGATACGCAGTATTTT. As protein: CASSASAGLTDTQYF.

The chain couples TRBV28 to TRBJ1-1; D not resolved. The CDR3 is 10 amino acids. Germline loops: CDR1 MDHEN, CDR2 SYDVKM. V lost 6 bases and J 7 bases, leaving 6 bases between the germline ends. The CDR3 here is CASRLNEAFF. The CDR3 nucleotides are TGTGCCAGCAGACTGAATGAAGCTTTCTTT.

J is TRBJ2-1 and V is TRBV6-6; D unresolved. The V end was cut by 7 bases, the J end by 13 bases, with 20 bases between. The CDR3 has 13 amino acids. The V gene's germline CDR1 is MNHNY and CDR2 SVGAGI (reference sequence). CDR3 amino acids: CASKGGPAYPQFF. The CDR3 DNA is TGTGCCAGCAAAGGCGGCCCAGCTTATCCCCAGTTCTTC.

This chain links TRBV10-3 with TRBJ2-5; the D gene is possibly TRBD1 (5 bases). The DNA matches TRBJ2-7 better at its end, which makes the J call doubtful. This CDR3 is 15 amino acids long. CDR1 is ENHRY, CDR2 SYGVKD, per germline. The CDR3 reads CAPNLRGPSSYEQYF. Written as DNA, the CDR3 is TGTGCCCCAAACCTAAGGGGCCCCAGCTCCTACGAGCAGTACTTC.

The rearrangement links TRBV2 to TRBJ1-6; maybe TRBD1 (5 bases). The CDR3 extends over 15 amino acids. Germline values: CDR1 SNHLY, CDR2 FYNNEI. The ends were cut back, 3 bases at V and 7 bases at J, with 13 bases in the middle. CDR3 sequence: CASSDIGQGNSPLHF. The CDR3 DNA follows: TGTGCCAGCAGTGATATTGGCCAGGGAAATTCACCCCTCCACTTT.

The rearrangement uses TRBV25-1 and TRBJ2-5; 9 bases are a match to TRBD2. The V and J ends lost 8 bases and 2 bases, in that order; junction bases with no gene match: 12. Per the germline V gene, CDR1 is MGHDK and CDR2 is SYGVNS. The CDR3 sequence is 16 residues long. CDR3 coding DNA: TGTGCCAGCGAGACCCTATTAGCGGGAGCTCAAGAGACCCAGTACTTC. It specifies CASETLLAGAQETQYF.

The chain employs TRBV29-1 and TRBJ1-4, with D possibly TRBD1 on 5 matching bases. Germline V gene sequence: CDR1 SQVTM, CDR2 ANQGSEA. With 6 bases removed from V and 11 bases from J, the gap between germline ends came to 16 bases. The CDR3 is 12 residues long. CDR3 DNA sequence: TGCAGCGTCATTTTCCAGGGCGAGAAACTGTTTTTT. This gives the protein CSVIFQGEKLFF. The full variable domain, its missing parts supplied by reference TRBV29-1 and TRBJ1-4, is SAVISQKPSRDICQRGTSLTIQCQVDSQVTMMFWYRQQPGQSLTLIATANQGSEATYESGFVIDKFPISRPNLTFSTLTVSNMSPEDSSIYLCSVIFQGEKLFFGSGTQLSVL.

The chain carries TRBV15 and TRBJ2-3; TRBD1 matches at 10 bases. V shed 5 bases, J shed 4 bases, and the junction held 6 bases outside the gene matches. The CDR3 consists of 15 residues. Looked up from germline, CDR1 is LNHNV and CDR2 is YYDKDF (reference sequence). The CDR3 is CATSGVTGGADTQYF. DNA of the CDR3: TGTGCCACCAGCGGGGTGACAGGGGGCGCAGATACGCAGTATTTT.

The rearrangement joins TRBV2 to TRBJ2-7; weak D call: TRBD2 (6 bases). CDR3 length equals 14 residues. V gave up 3 bases and J gave up 0 bases, with 9 bases separating them. Germline V gene data show CDR1 as SNHLY and CDR2 as FYNNEI. The CDR3 nucleotides read TGTGCCAGCAGTGAGGGGGGAATCTCCTACGAGCAGTACTTC. It specifies CASSEGGISYEQYF.